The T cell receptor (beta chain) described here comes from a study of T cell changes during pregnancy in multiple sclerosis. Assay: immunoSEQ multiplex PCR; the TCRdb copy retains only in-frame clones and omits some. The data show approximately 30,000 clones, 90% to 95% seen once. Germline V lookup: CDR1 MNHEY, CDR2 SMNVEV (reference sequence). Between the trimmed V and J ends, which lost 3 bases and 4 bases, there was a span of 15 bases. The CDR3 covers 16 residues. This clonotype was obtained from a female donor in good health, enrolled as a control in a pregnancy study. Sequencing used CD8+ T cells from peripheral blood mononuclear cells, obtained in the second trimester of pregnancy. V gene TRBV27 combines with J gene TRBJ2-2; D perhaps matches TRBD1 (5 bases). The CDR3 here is CASSFSAQDLTGELFF. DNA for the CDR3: TGTGCCAGCAGTTTTTCGGCACAGGACCTCACCGGGGAGCTGTTTTTT.